The sequence of this T cell receptor (beta chain) was determined in a study of blood T cell repertoires in COVID-19. Study-wide context: Whether acute or convalescent, the COVID-19 samples came from the United States, Italy and Spain. T cells, B-cell-depleted T cells, or PBMCs supplied cDNA or gDNA.

There are a few counts of this clone. The CDR3 extends over 16 amino acids. The trim removed 3 bases at V and 9 bases at J, leaving 6 bases unmatched. In germline, CDR1 is LNHNV, CDR2 YYDKDF (reference sequence). Per the original methods: Researchers report that nucleated cell counts were estimated from reference gene primer amplification. Data came from immunoSEQ multiplex PCR; TCRdb stores just in-frame clones and leaves some out. The V and J calls and clone size were taken over from that table, and D and trimming were inferred from the DNA. This table holds around 170,000 clones, around four fifths found once.

This TCR came from a woman aged 40 to 49 with acute or convalescent COVID-19. The chain combines TRBV15 with TRBJ2-4, with TRBD2 identical over 15 bases. The specimen was peripheral blood. CDR3 amino acids: CATSRGLAGGWSIQYF. CDR3 DNA: TGTGCCACCAGCAGGGGACTAGCGGGAGGATGGAGCATTCAGTACTTC.